One TCR beta chain is described in this entry. These data belong to a study of cytomegalovirus exposure and HLA in healthy donors. In the study overall: Roughly 180 million T cells yielded around 100 million unique TCR beta sequences, as an earlier analysis found.

Trimming left V 1 base short and J 5 bases short, with 9 bases between. CDR1 and CDR2 (germline): SGHAT, FQNNGV. This CDR3 contains 14 residues. The PCR used 60 Vbeta and 13 Jbeta primers. The assay was immunoSEQ multiplex PCR, and TCRdb's table has in-frame clones only and misses some. This sample's table has 130,000 or so clones. Those who donated were healthy bone marrow donors. The receptor was derived from a woman in her late teens or twenties in good health and CMV-seronegative. Sample: PBMCs. The genes are TRBV11-2 and TRBJ1-5, with TRBD1 as a possible D gene (6 bases). The CDR3 DNA reads TGTGCCAGCAGCTTAGTGGGGGCGTATCAGCCCCAGCATTTT. Its protein is CASSLVGAYQPQHF. Filled out from reference TRBV11-2 and TRBJ1-5, the complete variable domain reads EAGVAQSPRYKIIEKRQSVAFWCNPISGHATLYWYQQILGQGPKLLIQFQNNGVVDDSQLPKDRFSAERLKGVDSTLKIQPAKLEDSAVYLCASSLVGAYQPQHFGDGTRLSIL.